Ten or more counts support the clone carrying this T cell receptor beta chain. This record belongs to a study of early T cells in non-severe SARS-CoV-2 infection. About the research overall: The sequenced material was bulk RNA from unsorted whole blood, and its chains were unpaired.

The germline V and J ends were trimmed by 11 bases and 0 bases, with 17 bases remaining between them. Germline assignment: CDR1 LGHDT and CDR2 YNNKEL (reference sequence). The CDR3 runs to 14 residues. MiXCR, run by TCRdb on the 5' RACE reads, gives a single entry per CDR3 protein. The table has about 92,000 distinct CDR3 sequences, 13% to 15% seen once. The chain recombines TRBV3-1 with TRBJ2-7, with D possibly matching TRBD2 (5 bases). The receptor comes from an adult who was a healthcare worker with PCR-confirmed SARS-CoV-2 infection or an uninfected control (not recorded which). Sequences were obtained from whole blood. CDR3 in DNA: TGTGCCGCACGAGGTGGACTGAGCTCCTACGAGCAGTACTTC. Its translation: CAARGGLSSYEQYF.